A single sample is the source of the 5 T cell receptor beta chains below, sequenced in a study of CXCR3-negative and CXCR3-positive naive CD8 T cells. Preparation of TRB cDNA libraries relied on 5' RACE carrying UMI labels. No DNA is given; TCRdb re-called the 5' RACE reads and lists each CDR3 protein once. This sample contains about 130,000 distinct CDR3 sequences. Source material: naive CXCR3- CD8+ T cells from blood. Subset of the sample: CD45RO-CCR7+CD27+CD95- naive CD8+ T cells lacking CXCR3 (TNR3-). The origin of the receptors is a human donor in good health. Some clones in this sample may be carry-over from other donors' samples.

The rearrangement links TRBV29-1 to TRBJ2-1; absent DNA, TCRdb's TRBD2 call cannot be checked. CDR1 and CDR2 from the germline V gene are SQVTM and ANQGSEA. This CDR3 spans 17 amino acids. This CDR3 reads CSVEDQGRPYVWNEQFF.

The chain carries TRBV4-1 and TRBJ2-2; TCRdb's D call of TRBD2 is untestable without DNA. Germline V gene lookup returns CDR1 MGHRA and CDR2 YSYEKL. CDR3 length: 16 residues. CDR3 loop: CASSQGTYDPAGELFF.

CDR3 amino acids: CASSSRQGTGDTEAFF. The chain combines TRBV4-2 with TRBJ1-1. Germline loops: CDR1 LGHNA, CDR2 YNFKEQ. This CDR3 has 16 amino acids.

The chain carries TRBV6-4 and TRBJ2-1. CDR3 length equals 13 residues. Germline loops: CDR1 MRHNA, CDR2 SNTAGT. The CDR3 sequence: CASSDGSYNEQFF.

The chain has TRBV6-2 or TRBV6-3 and TRBJ2-5; TCRdb lists TRBD1, though no DNA is available to test this call. This CDR3 contains 13 residues. The germline V gene has CDR1 MNHEY and CDR2 SVGEGT. CDR3 amino acids: CASSGQIQETQYF.